This entry is about one T cell receptor beta chain. This entry belongs to a study of Tregs in tolerant kidney transplant recipients. Profiled with immunoSEQ multiplex PCR; TCRdb holds only in-frame clones, not every one. This sample carries roughly 120,000 clones, almost 95% of them seen once, and the ten largest clones take approximately 0.59%. This receptor was obtained from a human donor in good health. The sample taken for sequencing was CD4+ T cells from blood.

The CDR3 here is CASSGTRSYEQYF. The CDR3 bases are TGTGCCAGCAGTGGAACGAGATCCTACGAGCAGTACTTC. This chain links TRBV6-1 with TRBJ2-7; D is unclear. This CDR3 is 13 amino acids long. The V and J ends lost 4 bases and 1 base respectively, with 8 bases between them. Germline V gene sequence: CDR1 MNHNS, CDR2 SASEGT.